Listed below are T cell receptor beta chains from one sample, sequenced in a study of T cells in Graves' hyperthyroidism and ophthalmopathy. TCRdb re-derived calls from the multiplex PCR reads in MiXCR, one entry per CDR3 protein. The sample has about 480,000 distinct CDR3 sequences, roughly an eighth seen once. The sample consisted of blood. These receptors were taken from a woman between 18 and 29 years old with Graves' hyperthyroidism. Each CDR3 is given with its conserved first and last residue. Each record gives: V gene, J gene, clone size, D gene, CDR3 DNA, CDR3 protein. D genes are given only for firm matches. Some rows have no size entry. The others give once, few or many, or a class for an expanded clone.

>TRBV6-5|TRBJ1-5|many|.
TGTGCCAGCAGTTTCCAGCCTAATCAGCCCCAGCATTTT
CASSFQPNQPQHF
>TRBV24-1|TRBJ1-2|many|.
TGTGCCACCAGTGGGGAAAACTATGGCTACACCTTC
CATSGENYGYTF
>TRBV12-3/TRBV12-4|TRBJ1-2|many|.
TGTGCCAGCACCATAAACCGAGCTAACTATGGCTACACCTTC
CASTINRANYGYTF
>TRBV29-1|TRBJ2-1|many|.
TGCAGCGTTGACAGAAACAATGAGCAGTTCTTC
CSVDRNNEQFF
>TRBV19|TRBJ2-1|.|.
TGTGCCAGTAGTATCCGAAGAGACAATGAGCAGTTCTTC
CASSIRRDNEQFF
>TRBV16|TRBJ2-2|.|.
TGTGCCAGCAGCCAATCTGTCCCCCCGAACACCGGGGAGCTGCTTTTT
CASSQSVPPNTGELLF
>TRBV30|TRBJ2-5|many|TRBD2
TGTGCCTGGAGTCCCCCGGGACTAGCGGCCCAAGAGACCCAGTACTTC
CAWSPPGLAAQETQYF
>TRBV7-9|TRBJ1-1|few|.
TGTGCCAGCAGCTTTCATCGCGGGAGCGCTGAAGCTTTCTTT
CASSFHRGSAEAFF
>TRBV5-1|TRBJ2-1|few|.
TGCGCCAGCAGCTTGGCCGGAGGGCAGGGTGAGCAGTTCTTC
CASSLAGGQGEQFF
>TRBV9|TRBJ2-2|many|TRBD2
TGTGCCAGCAGCGCTAACGCAACAGGACGACTAGCGGGAGAAACCGGGGAGCTGTTTTTT
CASSANATGRLAGETGELFF
>TRBV12-5|TRBJ2-2|many|.
TGTGCTAGTGGTTTGGTATCCGCTCGGCCCACCGGGGAGCTGTTTTTT
CASGLVSARPTGELFF
>TRBV19|TRBJ2-1|many|.
TGTGCCAGTAGTATAGTCAAGAGCTCCTACAATGAGCAGTTCTTC
CASSIVKSSYNEQFF
>TRBV20-1|TRBJ2-1|many|.
TGCAGTGCTCAAAAAGGGACTCACGAGCAGTTCTTC
CSAQKGTHEQFF
>TRBV12-3/TRBV12-4|TRBJ1-1|.|TRBD1
TGTGCCAGCAGTCCAACGAGACAGGGTCGGAACACTGAAGCTTTCTTT
CASSPTRQGRNTEAFF
>TRBV4-1|TRBJ2-2|.|TRBD2
TGCGCCAGCAGCCCCAGAGAGCGGGAGTTGGGGTCCGGGGAGCTGTTTTTT
CASSPRERELGSGELFF
>TRBV5-1|TRBJ2-3|many|.
TGCGCCAGCAGCTTGGCACTAGTCACAGATACGCAGTATTTT
CASSLALVTDTQYF
>TRBV19|TRBJ1-4|few|.
TGTGCCAGTAGTATCCTGGCAGCAACTAATGAAAAACTGTTTTTT
CASSILAATNEKLFF
>TRBV6-1|TRBJ1-2|many|.
TGTGCCAGCGGTCGGGACACCAGCTATGGCTACACCTTC
CASGRDTSYGYTF
>TRBV9|TRBJ1-5|many|.
TGTGCCAGCAGCCGTCAGGGCGAGGATCAGCCCCAGCATTTT
CASSRQGEDQPQHF
>TRBV24-1|TRBJ2-5|few|.
TGTGCCACCAGTGGTCCCTACTCCCAAGAGACCCAGTACTTC
CATSGPYSQETQYF
>TRBV20-1|TRBJ2-1|few|TRBD2
TGCAGTGCTAGAGATGACGTCGGGGGGACTAGCGGCTACAATGAGCAGTTCTTC
CSARDDVGGTSGYNEQFF
>TRBV20-1|TRBJ1-1|many|.
TGCAGTGCTAGACGGGGTCCGAACACTGAAGCTTTCTTT
CSARRGPNTEAFF
>TRBV27|TRBJ1-1|.|.
TGTGCCAGCAGCCCCCAACCCGGTCGAGCTTTCTTT
CASSPQPGRAFF
>TRBV6-5|TRBJ1-5|.|.
TGTGCCAGCAGTTCCTCGAGAAGGGGCAATCAGCCCCAGCATTTT
CASSSSRRGNQPQHF
>TRBV20-1|TRBJ2-7|many|TRBD1
TGCAGTGCGAGGAAACAGGGGCGATGGTACGAGCAGTACTTC
CSARKQGRWYEQYF
>TRBV5-4|TRBJ1-2|few|TRBD1
TGTGCCAGCAGCTTAGGGGACAGGGGTGCCTATGGCTACACCTTC
CASSLGDRGAYGYTF
>TRBV6-1|TRBJ1-5|many|.
TGTGCCAGCAGTGAAACAGGGCAGGACGGTCAGCCCCAGCATTTT
CASSETGQDGQPQHF
>TRBV7-6|TRBJ2-1|many|.
TGTGCCAGCAGCTTAGTCCCCGATGAGCAGTTCTTC
CASSLVPDEQFF
>TRBV19|TRBJ1-2|.|.
TGTGCCAGTACCCCGGCCGCCTGGTTCTATGGCTACACCTTC
CASTPAAWFYGYTF
>TRBV3-1|TRBJ2-1|many|TRBD2
TGTGCCAGCAGCCAAGAACGGGCGGGAGGTACATACAATGAGCAGTTCTTC
CASSQERAGGTYNEQFF
>TRBV9|TRBJ2-3|.|.
TGTGCCAGCAGCGTAGGGGGTGCCCCAGATACGCAGTATTTT
CASSVGGAPDTQYF
>TRBV7-2|TRBJ2-1|.|TRBD2
TGTGCCAGCAGCCAAAGATCGACTAGCGGGAGAAGAAGTGAGCAGTTCTTC
CASSQRSTSGRRSEQFF
>TRBV4-1|TRBJ1-5|once|.
TGCGCCAGCAGCCAAGAGGTCGACCAGCCCCAGCATTTT
CASSQEVDQPQHF
>TRBV30|TRBJ1-2|many|.
TGTGCCTGCCCACCCACCACCCGGGCCTATGGCTACACCTTC
CACPPTTRAYGYTF
>TRBV9|TRBJ1-3|medium-sized|.
TGTGCCAGCAGCGTAGCTGGCAGCTCTGGAAACACCATATATTTT
CASSVAGSSGNTIYF
>TRBV5-1|TRBJ2-3|many|TRBD2
TGCGCCAGCAGCGAGGGACTAGGAGTCACAGATACGCAGTATTTT
CASSEGLGVTDTQYF
>TRBV6-2/TRBV6-3|TRBJ2-1|.|TRBD2
TGTGCCAGCAGTACCCGACTGTACGGGACTAGCGTGACTTCCTACAATGAGCAGTTCTTC
CASSTRLYGTSVTSYNEQFF
>TRBV12-3/TRBV12-4|TRBJ1-2|many|.
TGTGCCAGCAGTTTAGCGCTGGTTATCTCAAACTATGGCTACACCTTC
CASSLALVISNYGYTF
>TRBV29-1|TRBJ1-2|few|.
TGCAGCGTTCCACAGATGAACTATGGCTACACCTTC
CSVPQMNYGYTF
>TRBV4-1|TRBJ2-7|few|.
TGCGCCAGCAGCCAAGGGGAGCGGAGGGGCTACGAGCAGTACTTC
CASSQGERRGYEQYF
>TRBV10-1|TRBJ2-7|many|.
TGCGCCAGCAGGTCGTCGCCTGACTCCTACGAGCAGTACTTC
CASRSSPDSYEQYF
>TRBV20-1|TRBJ2-5|.|.
TGCAGTGCTAGGGCGACTAGTTTAGAGACCCAGTACTTC
CSARATSLETQYF
>TRBV2|TRBJ1-3|few|.
TGTGCCAGCAGTGAGGGCCACTCTGGAAACACCATATATTTT
CASSEGHSGNTIYF
>TRBV12-3/TRBV12-4|TRBJ2-3|many|TRBD2
TGTGCCAGCAGTTTAACTGGACTAGCGGGAGCTAGCACAGATACGCAGTATTTT
CASSLTGLAGASTDTQYF
>TRBV20-1|TRBJ2-1|.|.
TGCAGTGCTAGAGATCCAGGATACAATGGGCAGTTCTTC
CSARDPGYNGQFF
>TRBV27|TRBJ2-5|.|.
TGTGCCAGCACCCACCGGGCGGGAACCCAGTACTTC
CASTHRAGTQYF
>TRBV20-1|TRBJ2-1|.|TRBD2
TGCAGTGCCAGACTAGCGGGAGGCTCCTACGAGCAGTTCTTC
CSARLAGGSYEQFF
>TRBV18|TRBJ1-2|many|TRBD1
TGTGCCAGCTCACCGGACAGGGCCCTCTACACCTTC
CASSPDRALYTF
>TRBV11-2|TRBJ2-7|.|TRBD1
TGTGCCAGCAGCTTATTCAGGGGGAGCGAGCAGTACTTC
CASSLFRGSEQYF
>TRBV6-1|TRBJ2-1|many|.
TGTGCCAGCACCGACAACAGGGAATGGAATGAGCAGTTCTTC
CASTDNREWNEQFF
>TRBV2|TRBJ2-3|many|.
TGTGCCAGCAAGACAGGGACTAGCACAGATACGCAGTATTTT
CASKTGTSTDTQYF
>TRBV9|TRBJ1-1|many|TRBD1
TGTGCCAGCAGCGTAGTCCAGGGGGCGAGTGAAGCTTTCTTT
CASSVVQGASEAFF
>TRBV5-1|TRBJ1-1|.|.
TGCGCCAGCAGCCGCGGCGCGGGAATGGGGTACACTGAAGCTTTCTTT
CASSRGAGMGYTEAFF